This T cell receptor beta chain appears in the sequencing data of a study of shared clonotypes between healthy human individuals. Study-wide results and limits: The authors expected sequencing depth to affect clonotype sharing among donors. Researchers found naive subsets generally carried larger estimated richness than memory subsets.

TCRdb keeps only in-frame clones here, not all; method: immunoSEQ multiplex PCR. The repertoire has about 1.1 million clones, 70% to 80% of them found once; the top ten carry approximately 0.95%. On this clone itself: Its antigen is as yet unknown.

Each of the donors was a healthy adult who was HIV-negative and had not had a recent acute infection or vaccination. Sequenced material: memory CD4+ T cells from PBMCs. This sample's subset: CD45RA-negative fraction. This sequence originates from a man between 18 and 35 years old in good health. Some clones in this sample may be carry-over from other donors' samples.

The CDR3: CASSYSNYLPLHF. The CDR3 DNA reads as TGTGCCAGCAGTTACTCGAACTATCTGCCCCTCCACTTT. The chain combines TRBV6-5 with TRBJ1-6, with no clear D. In germline, CDR1 is MNHEY, CDR2 SVGAGI. Trimming took off 0 bases at V and 13 bases at J, with 10 bases between the two ends. The CDR3 loop spans 13 amino acids.